This T cell receptor beta chain was sequenced during a study of early T cells in non-severe SARS-CoV-2 infection. cDNA molecules, individually, were tagged with unique molecular identifiers. MiXCR, applied by TCRdb to the 5' RACE reads, yields one record per CDR3 protein. The sample shows about 80,000 distinct CDR3 sequences, roughly an eighth of them seen only once. Germline CDR1 reads DFQATT; CDR2 reads SNEGSKA (reference sequence). The V end lost 1 base, the J end lost 9 bases, and 16 bases lay between the germline ends. The length of the CDR3 is 15 residues. This rearrangement joins TRBV20-1 to TRBJ1-6, with a tentative D call TRBD1 (5 bases). The sequences come from whole blood, collected at baseline. The sequence derives from an adult who was a healthcare worker with PCR-confirmed SARS-CoV-2 infection or an uninfected control (not recorded which). The donor label of this sample is uncertain. The CDR3 nucleotides are TGCAGTGCTAGAGTTGGGGCGGACTTTCGTTCACCCCTCCACTTT. Protein: CSARVGADFRSPLHF.